This T cell receptor beta chain stems from a study of cytomegalovirus exposure and HLA in healthy donors. The study ran its PCR with 60 Vbeta and 13 Jbeta primers. Libraries were prepared by immunoSEQ multiplex PCR; TCRdb keeps only in-frame clonotypes and omits some of them. The sample yields roughly 120,000 clones, over 60% seen once. Healthy bone marrow donors formed the donor group. This clone was seen a single time. Its target is unknown. Study-wide results and caveats: Upon later analysis, HLA-associated TCR beta chains proved more clonally expanded than other, equally common chains. TCR beta chains numbering more than 150 were designated cytomegalovirus-associated. Roughly uniform sequencing depth across donors was assumed, possibly incorrectly.

This CDR3 region has 16 residues. The trim removed 1 base at V and 2 bases at J, leaving 7 bases unmatched. CDR1 and CDR2 (germline): SGHAT, FQDESV (reference sequence). The chain uses TRBV11-1 and TRBJ2-5; 7 bases line up with TRBD1. This sequence was found in a woman aged 25-40 years in good health and CMV-seronegative. The sequencing sample was made of PBMCs. The CDR3 reads CASSLDGRGYQETQYF. CDR3 in DNA: TGTGCCAGCAGCTTAGATGGCAGGGGGTATCAAGAGACCCAGTACTTC.